One sample yielded the 16 T cell receptor beta chains listed below, sequenced in a study of T-cell reconstitution after alpha-beta-depleted transplantation in children. Construction of the TCRbeta library involved unique molecular identifiers. One entry per CDR3 protein results from TCRdb running MiXCR on the PCR reads. The repertoire holds about 120,000 distinct CDR3 sequences, with around 23% as singletons. The starting material was PBMCs, mostly from graft donor cells, obtained 180 days after TCRalphabeta/CD19-depleted stem cell transplant. These receptor sequences come from a male patient aged 2 to 9 who had a stem cell transplant for chronic granulomatous disease, so the T cells may come from the graft donor.

The V call is TRBV12-3 or TRBV12-4, the J call TRBJ1-5, with D hard to call. The CDR3 has 12 amino acids. V shed 7 bases and J shed 0 bases, with 4 bases lying between them. As DNA, the CDR3 is TGTGCCAGCAACCTTAGCAATCAGCCCCAGCATTTT. Amino acid sequence: CASNLSNQPQHF.

This clonotype was counted ten times or more. The chain recombines TRBV20-1 with TRBJ2-7, with D maybe TRBD2 (6 bases). The germline V gene has CDR1 DFQATT and CDR2 SNEGSKA (reference sequence). The V end was cut by 6 bases, the J end by 5 bases, with 20 bases between. The CDR3 runs to 14 residues. CDR3 residues: CSADTFGDSDEQYF. Written as DNA, the CDR3 is TGCAGTGCGGACACGTTTGGGGACTCGGACGAGCAGTACTTC.

This clonotype has only a few counts. V and J are TRBV28 and TRBJ1-5; TRBD1 agrees at 8 bases. The V and J ends lost 6 bases and 3 bases, in that order; junction bases with no gene match: 4. The CDR3 has 14 amino acids. Germline V CDR1 and CDR2: MDHEN, SYDVKM. This CDR3 reads CASSRQGNNQPQHF. The CDR3 nucleotides are TGTGCCAGCAGCCGACAGGGGAACAATCAGCCCCAGCATTTT.

The chain is built from TRBV27 and TRBJ1-5; possible D gene TRBD1, 5 bases. CDR3 length equals 15 residues. Germline assignment: CDR1 MNHEY and CDR2 SMNVEV (reference sequence). V shed 9 bases and J shed 9 bases, with 24 bases lying between them. Written as DNA, the CDR3 is TGTGCCAGGATCACCGACAGTGGAAGGGCTTGGCCCCAGCATTTT. Its protein is CARITDSGRAWPQHF.

This chain uses TRBV7-9 with TRBJ1-2; unclear D gene. The germline V gene encodes CDR1 SEHNR and CDR2 FQNEAQ (reference sequence). This CDR3 has 15 residues. V was cut by 6 bases and J by 8 bases, with 22 bases left in between. The CDR3 here is CASRPPIKKMRGYTF. CDR3 in DNA: TGTGCCAGCAGACCGCCCATCAAGAAAATGAGAGGCTACACCTTC. Combining the CDR3 with reference TRBV7-9 and TRBJ1-2 gives the whole variable domain DTGVSQNPRHKITKRGQNVTFRCDPISEHNRLYWYRQTLGQGPEFLTYFQNEAQLEKSRLLSDRFSAERPKGSFSTLEIQRTEQGDSAMYLCASRPPIKKMRGYTFGSGTRLTVV.

This clonotype was detected ten times or more. The gene calls are TRBV20-1 and TRBJ2-7; TRBD2 matches 8 bases. The junction had 8 bases not matched to a gene; V was cut back by 0 bases and J by 4 bases. The CDR3 consists of 15 residues. The germline CDR1 and CDR2 sequences are DFQATT and SNEGSKA (reference sequence). CDR3 bases: TGCAGTGCTAGAGATGAGTCGGCGGGAGGATACGAGCAGTACTTC. This encodes CSARDESAGGYEQYF.

This clonotype came up many times. The rearrangement links TRBV6-5 to TRBJ2-1, with D possibly being TRBD1 (6 bases). This CDR3 region has 14 residues. Germline V CDR1 and CDR2: MNHEY, SVGAGI. Trimming cost V 7 bases and J 2 bases, with 12 bases left between them. The CDR3 DNA reads as TGTGCCAGCAAAGACAGGAGTACCTACAATGAGCAGTTCTTC. Translating it yields CASKDRSTYNEQFF.

This clonotype appeared a few times. This sequence joins TRBV5-1 and TRBJ2-5; D is uncertain. Germline V lookup: CDR1 SGHRS, CDR2 YFSETQ. This CDR3 spans 13 amino acids. V lost 4 bases and J 2 bases, leaving 9 bases between the germline ends. This CDR3 reads CASSGGPQETQYF. Here the CDR3 DNA reads TGCGCCAGCAGCGGCGGTCCTCAAGAGACCCAGTACTTC.

The rearrangement links TRBV29-1 to TRBJ1-2; TRBD1 might be the D (5 bases). Germline assignment: CDR1 SQVTM and CDR2 ANQGSEA. CDR3 length: 13 residues. The CDR3 coding sequence is TGCGCGGGGTCCGGGGGTGGCCTCTATGGCTACACCTTC. It yields the protein CAGSGGGLYGYTF.

The rearrangement links TRBV7-6 to TRBJ1-6; D remains ambiguous. The CDR3 contains 14 residues. V shed 5 bases and J shed 7 bases, with 12 bases lying between them. Germline-derived CDR1 and CDR2 are SGHVS and FNYEAQ. The chain's CDR3 is CASSRTLGNSPLHF. CDR3 sequence (DNA): TGTGCCAGCAGCCGTACACTCGGGAATTCACCCCTCCACTTT.

The gene calls are TRBV7-8 and TRBJ2-5; the D is unclear. This CDR3 contains 13 residues. Trimming took 5 bases from V and 4 from J, leaving 11 bases between them. The germline V gene has CDR1 SGHVS and CDR2 FQNEAQ. CDR3 loop: CASSPNEGETQYF. As DNA, the CDR3 is TGTGCCAGCAGCCCAAATGAAGGAGAGACCCAGTACTTC.

This chain links TRBV7-6 with TRBJ1-2, with D possibly being TRBD1 (5 bases). V gave up 3 bases and J gave up 5 bases, with 13 bases separating them. CDR3 length: 14 residues. Germline assignment: CDR1 SGHVS and CDR2 FNYEAQ. The CDR3 DNA reads as TGTGCCAGCAGCTTGGGGCCGTGGGGGTATGGCTACACCTTC. It encodes CASSLGPWGYGYTF.

This clonotype was recorded many times. The chain recombines TRBV20-1 with TRBJ2-2; 8 bases are shared with TRBD2. The CDR3 sequence is 13 residues long. Germline lookup yields CDR1 DFQATT and CDR2 SNEGSKA (reference sequence). The V and J ends lost 6 bases and 4 bases, in that order; junction bases with no gene match: 4. As DNA, the CDR3 is TGCAGTGCCCTAACTAGCGGCACCGGGGAGCTGTTTTTT. This sequence encodes CSALTSGTGELFF.

This clonotype was recorded at least ten times. This chain uses TRBV5-1 with TRBJ2-5, with 10 bases aligning to TRBD1. This CDR3 comprises 15 residues. With 4 bases clipped from V and 3 bases from J, the junction kept 6 bases outside the gene matches. The germline CDR1 and CDR2 sequences are SGHRS and YFSETQ. The CDR3 DNA reads as TGCGCCAGCAGCCTGGACAGGGGGAATAAAGAGACCCAGTACTTC. The encoded protein is CASSLDRGNKETQYF.

The sample holds many counts of this clonotype. V is TRBV29-1 and J is TRBJ1-2; 10 bases align to TRBD1. CDR1 and CDR2 (germline): SQVTM, ANQGSEA. This CDR3 contains 15 residues. V gave up 0 bases and J gave up 3 bases; unmatched junction bases: 4. Here the CDR3 reads CSVEDGTGAYYGYTF. DNA for the CDR3: TGCAGCGTTGAAGACGGGACAGGGGCTTACTATGGCTACACCTTC.

V usage is TRBV20-1 and J usage is TRBJ1-5; the D gene is possibly TRBD1 (5 bases). Trimming cost V 0 bases and J 6 bases, with 12 bases left between them. The CDR3 sequence is 14 residues long. Germline V gives CDR1 DFQATT, CDR2 SNEGSKA (reference sequence). CDR3: CSARDGQGGQPQHF. The CDR3 nucleotides read TGCAGTGCTAGAGATGGGCAGGGCGGTCAGCCCCAGCATTTT.